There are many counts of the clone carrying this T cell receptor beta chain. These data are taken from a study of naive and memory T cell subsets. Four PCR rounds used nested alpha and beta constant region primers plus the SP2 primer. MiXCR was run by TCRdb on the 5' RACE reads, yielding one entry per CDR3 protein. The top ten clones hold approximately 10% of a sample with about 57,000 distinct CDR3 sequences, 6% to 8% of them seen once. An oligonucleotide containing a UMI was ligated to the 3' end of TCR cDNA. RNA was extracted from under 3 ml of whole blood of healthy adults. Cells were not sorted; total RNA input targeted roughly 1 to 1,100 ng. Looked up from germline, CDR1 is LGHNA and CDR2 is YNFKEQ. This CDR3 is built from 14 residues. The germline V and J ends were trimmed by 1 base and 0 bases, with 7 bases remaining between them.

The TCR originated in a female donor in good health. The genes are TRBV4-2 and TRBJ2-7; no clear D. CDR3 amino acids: CASSQVGSSYEQYF. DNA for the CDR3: TGTGCCAGCAGCCAAGTCGGGTCCTCCTACGAGCAGTACTTC.